These 26 T cell receptor beta chains were all obtained from the same sample, sequenced in a study of T-cell reconstitution after alpha-beta-depleted transplantation in children. Researchers prepared the TCRbeta library using unique molecular identifiers, the study reports. TCRdb recomputed calls from the PCR reads with MiXCR, one row per CDR3 protein. The repertoire holds approximately 230,000 distinct CDR3 sequences, with roughly 23% as singletons. The sample consisted of PBMCs, taken before TCRalphabeta/CD19-depleted stem cell transplant. These TCRs come from a girl aged 2-15 years with Fanconi anemia, due to receive a stem cell transplant.

A few counts support this clonotype. The chain couples TRBV28 to TRBJ2-3; D call uncertain. Trimming cost V 3 bases and J 6 bases, with 13 bases left between them. CDR3 length: 14 residues. The germline CDR1 and CDR2 sequences are MDHEN and SYDVKM. CDR3 amino acids: CASSLGGSPDTQYF. CDR3 coding DNA: TGTGCCAGCAGTTTGGGTGGGTCACCGGATACGCAGTATTTT.

This clonotype was detected ten times or more. The chain recombines TRBV7-9 with TRBJ2-3; D gene ambiguous. The germline CDR1 and CDR2 sequences are SEHNR and FQNEAQ (reference sequence). The CDR3 is 13 residues long. CDR3 DNA: TGTGCAATCAGCAGCATTAGCACAGATACGCAGTATTTT. It specifies CAISSISTDTQYF.

On this clonotype: One base away lies a much larger clone, so this may be a sequencing read error. The chain joins TRBV3-1 to TRBJ2-7; D unclear. Germline values: CDR1 LGHDT, CDR2 YNNKEL (reference sequence). CDR3 length: 14 residues. V lost 0 bases and J 3 bases, leaving 9 bases between the germline ends. CDR3: CASSQEFDLYEQYF. The CDR3 DNA is TGTGCCAGCAGCCAAGAGTTCGACCTCTACGAGCAGTACTTC.

The sample holds many counts of this clonotype. The chain is built from TRBV12-3 or TRBV12-4 and TRBJ2-5; D not certain. The CDR3 covers 11 residues. V was clipped by 0 bases and J by 7 bases, with 3 bases between them. This CDR3 reads CASSLAGTQYF. In nucleotides, the CDR3 is TGTGCCAGCAGTTTAGCGGGGACCCAGTACTTC.

There are a few counts of this clonotype. This chain uses TRBV29-1 with TRBJ2-7; D assignment may be TRBD1 or TRBD2 (7 bases each). Trimming removed 4 bases at V and 4 bases at J, with 14 bases between. This CDR3 contains 13 residues. In germline, CDR1 is SQVTM, CDR2 ANQGSEA. This chain's CDR3 is CSVVAGGGYEQYF. The CDR3 nucleotides are TGCAGCGTTGTAGCAGGGGGGGGGTACGAGCAGTACTTC.

The chain's CDR3 is CASSLDQTTDTQYF. CDR3 nucleotide sequence: TGCGCCAGCAGCTTGGATCAGACCACAGATACGCAGTATTTT. The chain is built from TRBV5-1 and TRBJ2-3, with D unclear. The CDR3 totals 14 residues. The V and J ends lost 0 bases and 2 bases respectively, with 7 bases between them. CDR1 is SGHRS and CDR2 is YFSETQ in the germline V gene.

This clonotype was counted at least ten times. The CDR3 spells CASSLNWADTQYF. As DNA, the CDR3 is TGTGCCAGCAGCCTGAATTGGGCAGATACGCAGTATTTT. The chain employs TRBV7-2 and TRBJ2-3, with no clear D. The CDR3 spans 13 residues. Germline V lookup: CDR1 SGHTA, CDR2 FQGNSA. Deletions cut 5 bases from V and 4 bases from J, with 10 bases between.

This clonotype was found many times. The chain recombines TRBV29-1 with TRBJ1-2; possible D gene TRBD1, 5 bases. Between the trimmed V and J ends, which lost 1 base and 1 base, there was a span of 7 bases. CDR1 is SQVTM and CDR2 is ANQGSEA in the germline V gene. This CDR3 comprises 13 residues. CDR3 region: CSVEGGSNYGYTF. The CDR3 DNA follows: TGCAGCGTTGAAGGGGGCAGTAACTATGGCTACACCTTC.

This clonotype was detected only a few times. The chain uses TRBV16 and TRBJ2-3, with D hard to call. The CDR3 totals 12 residues. Germline V lookup: CDR1 KGHSY, CDR2 FQNENV. V shed 2 bases and J shed 6 bases, with 6 bases lying between them. This CDR3 is CASSQGSDTQYF. The CDR3 DNA reads as TGTGCCAGCAGCCAAGGATCGGATACGCAGTATTTT.

This sequence joins TRBV6-6 and TRBJ2-3; the D gene is possibly TRBD2 (6 bases). V was trimmed by 8 bases and J by 0 bases, leaving 9 bases between them. The CDR3 length is 13 residues. Germline V lookup: CDR1 MNHNY, CDR2 SVGAGI (reference sequence). Here the CDR3 reads CASGGTSTDTQYF. The CDR3 bases are TGTGCCAGCGGAGGGACTAGCACAGATACGCAGTATTTT.

The sample holds many counts of this clonotype. The genes are TRBV5-1 and TRBJ2-3; no firm D call. Germline values: CDR1 SGHRS, CDR2 YFSETQ. This CDR3 is 13 amino acids long. V lost 2 bases and J lost 2, with 6 bases in between. The CDR3 nucleotides read TGCGCCAGCAGCTTCCTGGACACAGATACGCAGTATTTT. The encoded protein is CASSFLDTDTQYF.

In nucleotides, the CDR3 is TGCAGTGCTAGTTTATGGCTAGCGGGAAACAATGAGCAGTTCTTC. It yields the protein CSASLWLAGNNEQFF. The chain employs TRBV20-1 and TRBJ2-1; 9 bases are shared with TRBD2. V was clipped by 3 bases and J by 5 bases; unmatched bases: 8. The length of the CDR3 is 15 residues. Germline V CDR1 and CDR2: DFQATT, SNEGSKA (reference sequence).

This clonotype was detected a few times. The CDR3 bases are TGTGCCAGCAGCTTGACTAGCGGGCACTACGAGCAGTACTTC. Translating gives CASSLTSGHYEQYF. V gene TRBV7-6 combines with J gene TRBJ2-7; 10 nucleotides agree with TRBD2. The CDR3 length is 14 residues. Per the germline V gene, CDR1 is SGHVS and CDR2 is FNYEAQ. V gave up 3 bases and J gave up 3 bases; unmatched junction bases: 2.

This clonotype was counted only a few times. This chain joins TRBV2 and TRBJ2-5, with TRBD1 matching 10 bases. With V trimmed by 4 bases and J by 5 bases, 4 bases remained unmatched. The CDR3 sequence is 14 residues long. Germline CDR1 reads SNHLY; CDR2 reads FYNNEI. The CDR3, as DNA: TGTGCCAGCAGTGGGGACAGGGGAAGGGAGACCCAGTACTTC. This codes for CASSGDRGRETQYF.

This chain uses TRBV20-1 with TRBJ1-2; D unresolved. With 3 bases removed from V and 4 bases from J, the gap between germline ends came to 18 bases. The CDR3 is 15 amino acids. Germline assignment: CDR1 DFQATT and CDR2 SNEGSKA (reference sequence). In DNA, the CDR3 is TGCAGTGCTAGCTCGGGAAGGAGGTTGGGCTATGGCTACACCTTC. As protein: CSASSGRRLGYGYTF.

This clonotype appeared many times. This sequence joins TRBV20-1 and TRBJ2-5; the D gene is possibly TRBD2 (7 bases). CDR1 and CDR2 (germline): DFQATT, SNEGSKA (reference sequence). Trimming cost V 3 bases and J 5 bases, with 13 bases left between them. The CDR3 contains 13 residues. The CDR3 sequence is CSASFGGLETQYF. The CDR3, as DNA: TGCAGTGCTAGCTTCGGGGGGCTGGAGACCCAGTACTTC.

This clonotype was counted ten times or more. The chain combines TRBV7-2 with TRBJ2-7, with D unclear. CDR1 is SGHTA and CDR2 is FQGNSA in the germline V gene. V was pared by 1 base and J by 0 bases, with 7 bases between. This CDR3 contains 14 residues. This CDR3 reads CASSLVGDSYEQYF. DNA for the CDR3: TGTGCCAGCAGCTTAGTTGGGGACTCCTACGAGCAGTACTTC.

The V and J genes are TRBV5-1 and TRBJ1-5; D gene uncertain. The V end was cut by 2 bases, the J end by 6 bases, with 15 bases between. This CDR3 is built from 15 residues. CDR1 is SGHRS, CDR2 YFSETQ, per germline. The CDR3 region is CASSFNGDLSQPQHF. The CDR3 DNA sequence: TGCGCCAGCAGCTTTAATGGGGATTTAAGTCAGCCCCAGCATTTT. The full variable domain, its missing parts supplied by reference TRBV5-1 and TRBJ1-5, is KAGVTQTPRYLIKTRGQQVTLSCSPISGHRSVSWYQQTPGQGLQFLFEYFSETQRNKGNFPGRFSGRQFSNSRSEMNVSTLELGDSALYLCASSFNGDLSQPQHFGDGTRLSIL.

In its sample, this clonotype was seen many times. The rearrangement uses TRBV10-3 and TRBJ2-7, with TRBD1 matching 10 bases. Germline lookup yields CDR1 ENHRY and CDR2 SYGVKD. This CDR3 is 16 amino acids long. Trimming removed 7 bases from V and 6 bases from J; junction bases left unmatched: 15. The CDR3: CAIMASNRDRGGEQYF. The DNA for the CDR3 is TGTGCCATCATGGCTAGCAACCGGGACAGGGGAGGCGAGCAGTACTTC.

The CDR3: CSAEGQGIGYTF. CDR3 DNA sequence: TGCAGCGCAGAAGGACAGGGGATTGGCTACACCTTC. The chain is built from TRBV29-1 and TRBJ1-2, with 9 bases matching TRBD1. Germline-derived CDR1 and CDR2 are SQVTM and ANQGSEA. J lost 7 bases, V lost 7 bases, and 7 bases had no gene match. The CDR3 sequence is 12 residues long.

This clonotype came up many times. The chain recombines TRBV5-1 with TRBJ2-3; D not certain. V lost 6 bases to trimming and J lost 4 bases, with 6 bases between them. Germline V lookup: CDR1 SGHRS, CDR2 YFSETQ. The CDR3 sequence is 11 residues long. The CDR3 region is CASTMADTQYF. The CDR3 bases are TGCGCCAGCACGATGGCAGATACGCAGTATTTT.

This rearrangement joins TRBV5-1 to TRBJ2-2; possibly TRBD1 for D (6 bases). This CDR3 is built from 15 residues. V lost 4 bases and J lost 1, with 11 bases in between. The germline gives CDR1 SGHRS, CDR2 YFSETQ. The CDR3 coding sequence is TGCGCCAGCAGCCCGGACAGAATGAACACCGGGGAGCTGTTTTTT. Amino acid sequence: CASSPDRMNTGELFF.

This clonotype appeared many times. The chain couples TRBV6-4 to TRBJ1-1; D uncertain. Trimming removed 4 bases at V and 3 bases at J, with 9 bases between. Germline-derived CDR1 and CDR2 are MRHNA and SNTAGT. The CDR3 is made up of 13 amino acids. CDR3 region: CASSASYDTEAFF. The CDR3 DNA sequence: TGTGCCAGCAGTGCCTCGTACGACACTGAAGCTTTCTTT.

This clonotype has just a few counts. CDR3 residues: CAISVRGANTGELFF. CDR3 DNA sequence: TGTGCCATCAGTGTCCGGGGTGCGAACACCGGGGAGCTGTTTTTT. The chain couples TRBV10-3 to TRBJ2-2; tentatively, D is TRBD2 (5 bases). V lost 4 bases and J 0 bases, leaving 9 bases between the germline ends. Germline-derived CDR1 and CDR2 are ENHRY and SYGVKD. This CDR3 spans 15 amino acids.

This clonotype was detected many times. The chain's CDR3 is CATSDLVPYNEQFF. For the CDR3, the DNA is TGTGCCACCAGTGATTTGGTACCTTACAATGAGCAGTTCTTC. The J gene is TRBJ2-1, the V gene TRBV24-1; unclear D gene. V was trimmed by 0 bases and J by 4 bases, leaving 6 bases between them. The CDR3 extends over 14 amino acids. Per germline, CDR1 KGHDR and CDR2 SFDVKD.

This clonotype was found many times. This chain joins TRBV12-3 or TRBV12-4 and TRBJ2-1, with 13 positions matching TRBD2. The CDR3 length is 15 residues. Trimming removed 7 bases from V and 7 bases from J; junction bases left unmatched: 7. CDR3 bases: TGTGCCAGCAACCCGACTAGCGGGAGGAGAAATGAGCAGTTCTTC. Its protein is CASNPTSGRRNEQFF.